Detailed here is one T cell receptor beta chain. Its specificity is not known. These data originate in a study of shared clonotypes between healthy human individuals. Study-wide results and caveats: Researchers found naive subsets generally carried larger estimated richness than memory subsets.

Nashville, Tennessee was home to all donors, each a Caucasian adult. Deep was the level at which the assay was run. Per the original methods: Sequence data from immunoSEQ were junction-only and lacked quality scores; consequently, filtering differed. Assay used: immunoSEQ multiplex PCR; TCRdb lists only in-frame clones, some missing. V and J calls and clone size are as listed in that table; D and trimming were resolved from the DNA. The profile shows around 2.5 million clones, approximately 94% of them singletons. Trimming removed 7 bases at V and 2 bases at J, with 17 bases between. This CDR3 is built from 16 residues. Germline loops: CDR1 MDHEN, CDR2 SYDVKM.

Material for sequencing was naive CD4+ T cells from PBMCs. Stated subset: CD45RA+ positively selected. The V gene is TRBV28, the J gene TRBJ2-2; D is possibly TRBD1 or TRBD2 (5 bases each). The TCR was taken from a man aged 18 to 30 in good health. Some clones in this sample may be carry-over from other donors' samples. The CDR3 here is CASTLLGWDNTGELFF. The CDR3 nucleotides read TGTGCCAGCACCCTCCTTGGCTGGGACAACACCGGGGAGCTGTTTTTT.